This entry concerns a single TCR beta chain. Primers: 60 Vbeta forward and 13 Jbeta reverse. Profiling relied on immunoSEQ multiplex PCR, and the TCRdb table lists in-frame clones only, not all of them. The table counts about 32,000 clones; around 4.7% lies in the top ten. The record originates from a study of cytomegalovirus exposure and HLA in healthy donors. Overall study: Unique TCRs numbering about 85 million, obtained from HLA-typed donors, made up an early data release.

This CDR3 is built from 19 residues. Germline values: CDR1 SNHLY, CDR2 FYNNEI. V shed 4 bases, J shed 1 base, and the junction held 13 bases outside the gene matches. The rearrangement joins TRBV2 to TRBJ2-6; 7 nucleotides agree with TRBD1. Sequenced: PBMCs. This TCR derives from a female donor in good health and CMV-seronegative. In DNA, the CDR3 is TGTGCCAGCAGTGCGTTGATAGGACAGGCGCATTCTGGGGCCAACGTCCTGACTTTC. Protein product: CASSALIGQAHSGANVLTF.